Each of the 20 T cell receptor beta chains below was sequenced from the same sample in a study of cytomegalovirus exposure and HLA in healthy donors. 60 Vbeta and 13 Jbeta primers were used in PCR. The method was immunoSEQ multiplex PCR; TCRdb's version includes in-frame clones alone and lacks a portion of them. There are about 120,000 clones in the sample; 63% occur only once, and 8% to 10% lies in the top ten. Specimen: PBMCs. These TCRs come from a man in his forties in good health and CMV-seropositive.

The chain has TRBV5-4 and TRBJ2-6; 10 nucleotides line up with TRBD1. CDR3 length equals 18 residues. J lost 1 base, V lost 4 bases, and 8 bases had no gene match. Germline V lookup: CDR1 SGHNT, CDR2 YYREEE (reference sequence). CDR3 nucleotide sequence: TGTGCCAGCAGCAAGGGACAGGGGATGGGGTCTGGGGCCAACGTCCTGACTTTC. This sequence encodes CASSKGQGMGSGANVLTF.

The chain recombines TRBV18 with TRBJ1-1; a weak D match, TRBD1 (6 bases). Trimming pared 5 bases from V and 3 bases from J, leaving 7 bases between. The germline V gene encodes CDR1 KGHSH and CDR2 LQKENI. This CDR3 region has 12 residues. Here the CDR3 reads CASSRGYTEAFF. CDR3 DNA: TGTGCCAGCTCAAGGGGGTACACTGAAGCTTTCTTT.

A note on this clone: Distinct nucleotide sequences in the sample also encode this CDR3. The CDR3 coding sequence is TGTGCCAGCAGCTTGGGACAGGCGAACACTGAAGCTTTCTTT. It specifies CASSLGQANTEAFF. The chain joins TRBV7-9 to TRBJ1-1; 8 nucleotides match TRBD1. Per germline, CDR1 SEHNR and CDR2 FQNEAQ (reference sequence). The CDR3 contains 14 residues. Trimming took 3 bases from V and 1 from J; bases not matched to a gene: 1.

The V call is TRBV2, the J call TRBJ1-2; TRBD1 matches 9 bases. Unmatched junction bases numbered 6, after V lost 6 bases and J lost 1 base. The CDR3 runs to 15 residues. Germline V gene lookup returns CDR1 SNHLY and CDR2 FYNNEI. In nucleotides, the CDR3 is TGTGCCAGCAGGATGCCGGGACAGGGTAACTATGGCTACACCTTC. Its protein is CASRMPGQGNYGYTF.

This chain links TRBV5-1 with TRBJ2-7, with D possibly matching TRBD1 (6 bases). CDR3 length: 14 residues. The V and J ends lost 1 base and 3 bases respectively, with 11 bases between them. Germline CDR1 and CDR2: SGHRS and YFSETQ. The CDR3 loop is CASSLMTGYYEQYF. The CDR3 nucleotides read TGCGCCAGCAGCTTGATGACAGGTTACTACGAGCAGTACTTC. The variable domain in full, completed from reference TRBV5-1 and TRBJ2-7, reads KAGVTQTPRYLIKTRGQQVTLSCSPISGHRSVSWYQQTPGQGLQFLFEYFSETQRNKGNFPGRFSGRQFSNSRSEMNVSTLELGDSALYLCASSLMTGYYEQYFGPGTRLTVT.

The chain links TRBV5-8 to TRBJ2-1, with D tentatively TRBD2 (6 bases). This CDR3 region has 15 residues. The V end lost 3 bases, the J end lost 7 bases, and 17 bases lay between the germline ends. The germline V gene encodes CDR1 SGHTS and CDR2 YDEGEE. CDR3 bases: TGTGCCAGCAGCTCCTTAGGGCTAGCGAAAAATGAGCAGTTCTTC. Translation gives CASSSLGLAKNEQFF.

The genes are TRBV29-1 and TRBJ2-5; TRBD2 might be the D (7 bases). The CDR3 covers 13 residues. The V and J ends lost 6 bases and 5 bases respectively, with 16 bases between them. Germline-derived CDR1 and CDR2 are SQVTM and ANQGSEA. CDR3 loop: CSVGRGAEETQYF. In nucleotides, the CDR3 is TGCAGCGTGGGACGGGGGGCAGAGGAGACCCAGTACTTC.

This rearrangement joins TRBV7-7 to TRBJ2-5, with 7 bases matching TRBD2. The CDR3 consists of 16 residues. V was pared by 1 base and J by 1 base, with 6 bases of the junction left unmatched. Germline CDR1 is SSHAT and CDR2 is FNYEAQ (reference sequence). CDR3 residues: CASSLGGGGFQETQYF. The CDR3 DNA reads TGTGCCAGCAGCTTAGGTGGCGGGGGATTCCAAGAGACCCAGTACTTC. Complete variable domain (other parts from reference TRBV7-7 and TRBJ2-5): GAGVSQSPRYKVTKRGQDVTLRCDPISSHATLYWYQQALGQGPEFLTYFNYEAQPDKSGLPSDRFSAERPEGSISTLTIQRTEQRDSAMYRCASSLGGGGFQETQYFGPGTRLLVL.

This clone was seen a few times. V gene TRBV6-1 combines with J gene TRBJ1-1; the D is unclear. The CDR3 is made up of 13 amino acids. The V and J ends lost 1 base and 1 base respectively, with 4 bases between them. In germline, CDR1 is MNHNS, CDR2 SASEGT. The CDR3 sequence: CASSEGRNTEAFF. The CDR3 coding sequence is TGTGCCAGCAGTGAAGGCAGGAACACTGAAGCTTTCTTT.

This clone was counted only a few times. This rearrangement joins TRBV7-8 to TRBJ2-7, with 10 bases matching TRBD1. Trimming at V came to 4 bases and at J to 8 bases, leaving 5 bases not matched to a gene. From germline, CDR1 is SGHVS and CDR2 FQNEAQ. The CDR3 covers 13 residues. This chain's CDR3 is CASSSGQGGQQYF. The CDR3 DNA is TGTGCCAGCAGCTCTGGACAGGGGGGACAGCAGTACTTC. Based on the CDR3 plus reference TRBV7-8 and TRBJ2-7, the full variable domain is GAGVSQSPRYKVAKRGQDVALRCDPISGHVSLFWYQQALGQGPEFLTYFQNEAQLDKSGLPSDRFFAERPEGSVSTLKIQRTQQEDSAVYLCASSSGQGGQQYFGPGTRLTVT.

V and J are TRBV30 and TRBJ2-2; D remains ambiguous. From germline, CDR1 is GTSNPN and CDR2 SVGIG (reference sequence). This CDR3 comprises 11 residues. V lost 2 bases and J lost 6, with 4 bases in between. In nucleotides, the CDR3 is TGTGCCTGGAGTCAGGCCGGGGAGCTGTTTTTT. Protein sequence: CAWSQAGELFF.

The V and J genes are TRBV11-1 and TRBJ1-6, with TRBD1 matching over 8 bases. In germline, CDR1 is SGHAT, CDR2 FQDESV (reference sequence). The CDR3 is 15 amino acids. The V segment lost 4 bases and the J segment 8 bases; nucleotides outside the gene matches: 7. Here the CDR3 reads CASSWTGNIDSPLHF. CDR3 DNA sequence: TGTGCCAGCAGCTGGACAGGGAATATCGATTCACCCCTCCACTTT.

V and J are TRBV10-1 and TRBJ2-1; 8 nucleotides agree with TRBD1. The CDR3 length is 13 residues. V shed 3 bases and J 9 bases; nucleotides not matched to a gene: 4. Germline CDR1 WNHNN, CDR2 SYGVQD (reference sequence). The CDR3 sequence is CASSEGTGGEQFF. CDR3 bases: TGCGCCAGCAGTGAAGGGACAGGCGGTGAGCAGTTCTTC.

The chain uses TRBV9 and TRBJ2-7, with 10 bases aligning to TRBD1. With 3 bases clipped from V and 4 bases from J, the junction kept 4 bases outside the gene matches. The germline V gene encodes CDR1 SGDLS and CDR2 YYNGEE. The length of the CDR3 is 14 residues. CDR3 DNA sequence: TGTGCCAGCAGCGGCCGACAGGGGGCTTACGAGCAGTACTTC. Amino acids: CASSGRQGAYEQYF.

This chain uses TRBV7-2 with TRBJ1-3; possible D gene TRBD1, 5 bases. Germline assignment: CDR1 SGHTA and CDR2 FQGNSA. CDR3 length: 14 amino acids. Trimming removed 5 bases from V and 0 bases from J, with 8 bases in between. The CDR3 DNA reads TGTGCCAGCAGCCAGGGTCTCTCTGGAAACACCATATATTTT. It codes for CASSQGLSGNTIYF.

CDR3 coding DNA: TGTGCCAGCTCACCACCGCTTAGTATGAACACTGAAGCTTTCTTT. This sequence encodes CASSPPLSMNTEAFF. The genes are TRBV18 and TRBJ1-1; D is undetermined. CDR1 KGHSH and CDR2 LQKENI come from the germline V gene. The V gene lost 0 bases and the J gene lost 0 bases, with 8 bases spanning the gap. The CDR3 consists of 15 residues.

Note on this clone: At the DNA level, this CDR3 is encoded by other sequences in the same sample as well. The chain carries TRBV19 and TRBJ1-1; TRBD1 aligns across 7 bases. The V gene end was trimmed by 1 base and the J gene end by 1 base; junction bases not matched to a gene: 0. This CDR3 is 14 amino acids long. CDR1 is LNHDA, CDR2 SQIVND, per germline (reference sequence). CDR3: CASSIGQGNTEAFF. The CDR3 nucleotides are TGTGCCAGTAGTATAGGACAGGGGAACACTGAAGCTTTCTTT. Drawing the rest from reference TRBV19 and TRBJ1-1, the complete variable domain is DGGITQSPKYLFRKEGQNVTLSCEQNLNHDAMYWYRQDPGQGLRLIYYSQIVNDFQKGDIAEGYSVSREKKESFPLTVTSAQKNPTAFYLCASSIGQGNTEAFFGQGTRLTVV.

The gene calls are TRBV11-1 and TRBJ2-7, with D possibly matching TRBD1 (6 bases). This CDR3 has 16 residues. V lost 1 base and J lost 5, with 18 bases in between. Germline assignment: CDR1 SGHAT and CDR2 FQDESV (reference sequence). The CDR3 bases are TGTGCCAGCAGCTTAGGGGGGAGTCTGGGGGCTCACGAGCAGTACTTC. Translating it yields CASSLGGSLGAHEQYF. Full variable domain (missing parts from reference TRBV11-1 and TRBJ2-7): EAEVAQSPRYKITEKSQAVAFWCDPISGHATLYWYRQILGQGPELLVQFQDESVVDDSQLPKDRFSAERLKGVDSTLKIQPAELGDSAMYLCASSLGGSLGAHEQYFGPGTRLTVT.

CDR3 nucleotide sequence: TGTGCCAGTAGTATAGGTTTTGTAAATAATCAGCCCCAGCATTTT. Translation gives CASSIGFVNNQPQHF. The rearrangement joins TRBV19 to TRBJ1-5; D not certain. The germline V gene has CDR1 LNHDA and CDR2 SQIVND (reference sequence). CDR3 length: 15 amino acids. With 1 base removed from V and 4 bases from J, the gap between germline ends came to 11 bases.

This clone was counted a few times. This chain's CDR3 is CASSPPTGTGRETQYF. The CDR3, as DNA: TGTGCCAGCAGCCCCCCAACCGGGACAGGGAGGGAGACCCAGTACTTC. The chain combines TRBV13 with TRBJ2-5; TRBD1 agrees at 9 bases. V was clipped by 5 bases and J by 5 bases; unmatched bases: 12. CDR3 length: 16 residues. Germline V gene lookup returns CDR1 PRHDT and CDR2 FYEKMQ (reference sequence).